A selection of T cell receptor beta chains follows, all from one sample in a study of T-cell memory formation after mild COVID-19. TCRdb re-analysed the 5' RACE reads in MiXCR, keeping a single row per CDR3 protein. This table holds around 140,000 distinct CDR3 sequences, roughly 21% found once. The sample was PBMCs or a T cell subset sorted from them (not recorded which). The receptors shown here come from an adult woman who had mild COVID-19 (a few samples of this study predate the infection). Cell type and time point are not known. Both conserved end residues are part of each CDR3. The order of the fields is D gene, clone size, J gene, V gene, CDR3 length, CDR3 protein, CDR3 DNA. The D gene is left open where the match is weak. Only part of the rows carry a size: once, few, many, or a class if the clone is expanded.

d_call: -; clone_size: -; j_call: TRBJ1-3; v_call: TRBV12-3/TRBV12-4; cdr3_length: 12; cdr3_aa: CASRFEGNTIYF; cdr3_nt: TGTGCCAGCAGATTCGAGGGAAACACCATATATTTT
d_call: -; clone_size: -; j_call: TRBJ2-3; v_call: TRBV6-5; cdr3_length: 12; cdr3_aa: CASGWVADTQYF; cdr3_nt: TGTGCCAGCGGATGGGTGGCAGATACGCAGTATTTT
d_call: -; clone_size: few; j_call: TRBJ2-7; v_call: TRBV4-3; cdr3_length: 17; cdr3_aa: CASSQGLARGSSYEQYF; cdr3_nt: TGCGCCAGCAGCCAAGGATTAGCGCGGGGAAGCTCCTACGAGCAGTACTTC
d_call: -; clone_size: few; j_call: TRBJ2-7; v_call: TRBV4-3; cdr3_length: 15; cdr3_aa: CASSQEVRGLYEQYF; cdr3_nt: TGCGCCAGCAGCCAAGAAGTTCGCGGGCTCTACGAGCAGTACTTC
d_call: -; clone_size: -; j_call: TRBJ2-7; v_call: TRBV7-3; cdr3_length: 14; cdr3_aa: CASSLGGSKDEQYF; cdr3_nt: TGTGCCAGCAGCTTAGGAGGGTCGAAGGACGAGCAGTACTTC
d_call: -; clone_size: few; j_call: TRBJ2-7; v_call: TRBV5-1; cdr3_length: 14; cdr3_aa: CASSLDRQAYEQYF; cdr3_nt: TGCGCCAGCAGCTTGGACAGGCAGGCCTACGAGCAGTACTTC
d_call: -; clone_size: -; j_call: TRBJ2-7; v_call: TRBV12-3/TRBV12-4; cdr3_length: 14; cdr3_aa: CASSGQTGFYEQYF; cdr3_nt: TGTGCCAGCAGTGGGCAAACGGGGTTTTACGAGCAGTACTTC
d_call: -; clone_size: -; j_call: TRBJ1-1; v_call: TRBV5-6; cdr3_length: 14; cdr3_aa: CASSRAGMWNEAFF; cdr3_nt: TGTGCCAGCAGCCGGGCGGGGATGTGGAATGAAGCTTTCTTT
d_call: -; clone_size: -; j_call: TRBJ2-3; v_call: TRBV12-1; cdr3_length: 16; cdr3_aa: CASTPPGLASTDTQYF; cdr3_nt: TGTGCCAGCACCCCGCCGGGACTAGCGAGCACAGATACGCAGTATTTT
d_call: -; clone_size: -; j_call: TRBJ1-2; v_call: TRBV12-3/TRBV12-4; cdr3_length: 12; cdr3_aa: CASSLLQGGYTF; cdr3_nt: TGTGCCAGCAGTTTATTGCAGGGTGGCTACACCTTC
d_call: -; clone_size: -; j_call: TRBJ1-2; v_call: TRBV4-1; cdr3_length: 15; cdr3_aa: CASSQGQLYGYGYTF; cdr3_nt: TGCGCCAGCAGCCAAGGTCAGCTTTATGGCTATGGCTACACCTTC
d_call: -; clone_size: once; j_call: TRBJ2-2; v_call: TRBV6-2/TRBV6-3; cdr3_length: 16; cdr3_aa: CASRSGGSRGPGELFF; cdr3_nt: TGTGCCAGCAGGTCCGGGGGTAGTAGAGGCCCCGGGGAGCTGTTTTTT
d_call: TRBD2; clone_size: few; j_call: TRBJ2-7; v_call: TRBV5-1; cdr3_length: 15; cdr3_aa: CASSPSGGKGYEQYF; cdr3_nt: TGCGCCAGCAGCCCTTCGGGGGGGAAAGGATACGAGCAGTACTTC
d_call: -; clone_size: -; j_call: TRBJ1-5; v_call: TRBV6-2/TRBV6-3; cdr3_length: 12; cdr3_aa: CASSYSYQPQHF; cdr3_nt: TGTGCCAGCAGTTACTCGTATCAGCCCCAGCATTTT
d_call: -; clone_size: many; j_call: TRBJ2-1; v_call: TRBV12-3/TRBV12-4; cdr3_length: 13; cdr3_aa: CASRDSGYNEQFF; cdr3_nt: TGTGCCAGCAGGGACAGCGGGTACAATGAGCAGTTCTTC
d_call: -; clone_size: few; j_call: TRBJ1-3; v_call: TRBV20-1; cdr3_length: 16; cdr3_aa: CSAVRHGYRAGNTIYF; cdr3_nt: TGCAGTGCTGTGCGCCATGGTTACAGGGCTGGAAACACCATATATTTT
d_call: -; clone_size: few; j_call: TRBJ1-4; v_call: TRBV12-3/TRBV12-4; cdr3_length: 14; cdr3_aa: CASSLGNRHEKLFF; cdr3_nt: TGTGCCAGCAGTTTAGGGAACAGGCACGAAAAACTGTTTTTT
d_call: -; clone_size: -; j_call: TRBJ2-2; v_call: TRBV9; cdr3_length: 15; cdr3_aa: CASSPLDRNTGELFF; cdr3_nt: TGTGCCAGCAGCCCCTTGGACAGGAACACCGGGGAGCTGTTTTTT
d_call: -; clone_size: once; j_call: TRBJ1-2; v_call: TRBV20-1; cdr3_length: 16; cdr3_aa: CSAQSVGRPESYGYTF; cdr3_nt: TGCAGTGCTCAGAGTGTCGGACGCCCCGAGAGCTATGGCTACACCTTC
d_call: -; clone_size: -; j_call: TRBJ2-3; v_call: TRBV5-6; cdr3_length: 15; cdr3_aa: CASSLIGVVADTQYF; cdr3_nt: TGTGCCAGCAGCTTGATAGGGGTAGTGGCAGATACGCAGTATTTT